Shown below are 27 T cell receptor beta chains from a single sample sequenced in a study of beta chain features in type 1 diabetes. The isolated RNA, all of it, was reverse transcribed, so expressed TCRB transcripts were what got sequenced. Assay used: immunoSEQ multiplex PCR; TCRdb lists only in-frame clones, some missing. Of around 250,000 clones detected, roughly 30% appear once; the ten largest clones hold roughly 4.1%. Sequencing was carried out using central memory CD4+ T cells from blood. The receptors were gathered from a man aged 25-45 years in good health.

J is TRBJ2-1 and V is TRBV6-5; TRBD2 agrees at 8 bases. Looked up from germline, CDR1 is MNHEY and CDR2 is SVGAGI. Germline trimming cut 7 bases from V and 2 bases from J; bases unmatched to any gene: 4. This CDR3 is 14 amino acids long. The CDR3 DNA reads TGTGCCAGCAATCCGGGACTAGCCTACAATGAGCAGTTCTTC. It specifies CASNPGLAYNEQFF.

The CDR3 DNA sequence: TGTGCCAGCCGAGCGGGACTAGCGGCTGTCGAGCAGTACTTC. Translated: CASRAGLAAVEQYF. The chain links TRBV27 to TRBJ2-7; 11 bases line up with TRBD2. CDR1 MNHEY and CDR2 SMNVEV come from the germline V gene (reference sequence). The CDR3 totals 14 residues. The V and J ends lost 8 bases and 6 bases, in that order; junction bases with no gene match: 9.

This clone was detected a few times. This chain connects TRBV19 to TRBJ2-5, with 8 bases fitting TRBD1. V lost 5 bases, J lost 2 bases, and 7 bases stayed unmatched. Germline CDR1 LNHDA, CDR2 SQIVND (reference sequence). There are 15 residues in the CDR3. CDR3 sequence (DNA): TGTGCCAGTAGTTTCCAGGGGGCAAAGCAAGAGACCCAGTACTTC. It specifies CASSFQGAKQETQYF.

CDR3 residues: CASTPQGVSDTQYF. CDR3 nucleotide sequence: TGTGCCAGTACCCCACAGGGGGTGTCAGATACGCAGTATTTT. The chain recombines TRBV19 with TRBJ2-3, with 8 bases lining up with TRBD1. Unmatched junction bases numbered 7, after V lost 7 bases and J lost 4 bases. The germline CDR1 and CDR2 sequences are LNHDA and SQIVND (reference sequence). This CDR3 region has 14 residues. Full variable domain (rest looked up from reference TRBV19 and TRBJ2-3): DGGITQSPKYLFRKEGQNVTLSCEQNLNHDAMYWYRQDPGQGLRLIYYSQIVNDFQKGDIAEGYSVSREKKESFPLTVTSAQKNPTAFYLCASTPQGVSDTQYFGPGTRLTVL.

This clone turned up a few times. The chain uses TRBV7-8 and TRBJ2-7, with 8 bases that match TRBD1. The CDR3 is 13 residues long. The junction had 1 base not matched to a gene; V was cut back by 5 bases and J by 1 base. Germline V gene sequence: CDR1 SGHVS, CDR2 FQNEAQ. CDR3 protein: CASSRTGSYEQYF. The CDR3 nucleotides are TGTGCCAGCAGCCGGACAGGGTCCTACGAGCAGTACTTC. The entire variable domain, with the rest obtained from reference TRBV7-8 and TRBJ2-7, is as follows: GAGVSQSPRYKVAKRGQDVALRCDPISGHVSLFWYQQALGQGPEFLTYFQNEAQLDKSGLPSDRFFAERPEGSVSTLKIQRTQQEDSAVYLCASSRTGSYEQYFGPGTRLTVT.

This clone was counted ten times or more. The sample holds other DNA sequences that translate to the same CDR3. The chain carries TRBV7-2 and TRBJ2-7, with D possibly being TRBD2 (6 bases). The germline V gene has CDR1 SGHTA and CDR2 FQGNSA. The CDR3 consists of 14 residues. The V and J ends lost 1 base and 1 base respectively, with 8 bases between them. The CDR3 reads CASSLVGGSYEQYF. The CDR3 nucleotides are TGTGCCAGCAGCTTAGTCGGGGGATCCTACGAGCAGTACTTC.

The V and J genes are TRBV28 and TRBJ2-5; the D gene is possibly TRBD1 (6 bases). Germline assignment: CDR1 MDHEN and CDR2 SYDVKM. The V end lost 2 bases, the J end lost 4 bases, and 14 bases lay between the germline ends. This CDR3 has 15 amino acids. The CDR3 nucleotides read TGTGCCAGCAGTTTAGCCACAGGGTACCGAGAGACCCAGTACTTC. Translated, it gives CASSLATGYRETQYF.

In this sample, this clone turned up a few times. J is TRBJ2-3 and V is TRBV10-3, with 10 bases aligning to TRBD2. CDR1 and CDR2 from the germline V gene are ENHRY and SYGVKD. The CDR3 is 19 residues long. V lost 4 bases to trimming and J lost 0 bases; unmatched junction nucleotides: 13. The CDR3 sequence: CAISGGLASNGDSTDTQYF. The CDR3 DNA reads TGTGCCATCAGTGGGGGACTAGCGTCTAACGGGGACAGCACAGATACGCAGTATTTT.

The V call is TRBV15, the J call TRBJ1-2; TRBD1 matches at 7 bases. CDR3 length: 15 amino acids. CDR1 and CDR2 (germline): LNHNV, YYDKDF (reference sequence). V dropped 3 bases and J dropped 6; count of bases not matched to a gene: 10. The CDR3 spells CATSSHQGGLDGYTF. CDR3 nucleotide sequence: TGTGCCACCAGCAGCCATCAGGGGGGTCTTGATGGCTACACCTTC.

The V and J genes are TRBV10-3 and TRBJ1-1; the D is unclear. This CDR3 region has 15 residues. The V end was cut by 4 bases, the J end by 0 bases, with 12 bases between. Germline V gene lookup returns CDR1 ENHRY and CDR2 SYGVKD. This chain's CDR3 is CAISGRVGMNTEAFF. CDR3 DNA sequence: TGTGCCATCAGTGGGAGGGTAGGGATGAACACTGAAGCTTTCTTT.

The chain employs TRBV5-1 and TRBJ2-6; D not resolved. Trimming left V 6 bases short and J 0 bases short, with 10 bases between. The CDR3 length is 15 residues. The germline gives CDR1 SGHRS, CDR2 YFSETQ. The CDR3 protein is CASKDASSGANVLTF. In DNA, the CDR3 is TGCGCCAGCAAGGACGCTTCCTCTGGGGCCAACGTCCTGACTTTC.

This clone came up a few times. This chain links TRBV30 with TRBJ2-7, with D possibly being TRBD1 (6 bases). The V and J ends lost 3 bases and 2 bases respectively, with 11 bases between them. The germline V gene encodes CDR1 GTSNPN and CDR2 SVGIG (reference sequence). The CDR3 totals 13 residues. CDR3: CAWRTTGTYEQYF. CDR3 in DNA: TGTGCCTGGAGGACGACAGGAACCTACGAGCAGTACTTC.

This chain joins TRBV14 and TRBJ2-5; D is unresolved. This CDR3 region has 13 residues. The germline V gene has CDR1 SGHDN and CDR2 FVKESK. V was cut by 2 bases and J by 5 bases, with 9 bases left in between. CDR3 nucleotides: TGTGCCAGCAGCCAATTAGCTCTTGAGACCCAGTACTTC. Protein: CASSQLALETQYF. The whole variable domain, filled in from reference TRBV14 and TRBJ2-5, reads EAGVTQFPSHSVIEKGQTVTLRCDPISGHDNLYWYRRVMGKEIKFLLHFVKESKQDESGMPNNRFLAERTGGTYSTLKVQPAELEDSGVYFCASSQLALETQYFGPGTRLLVL.

The rearrangement uses TRBV28 and TRBJ1-1; tentative D call: TRBD1 (6 bases). The CDR3 is 15 residues long. Germline-derived CDR1 and CDR2 are MDHEN and SYDVKM. With 2 bases removed from V and 3 bases from J, the gap between germline ends came to 13 bases. The CDR3 nucleotides are TGTGCCAGCAGTTTAAGACAGGTTGTATACACTGAAGCTTTCTTT. Residues: CASSLRQVVYTEAFF.

This clone has only a few counts. The chain has TRBV7-2 and TRBJ2-2; D remains ambiguous. The V end lost 1 base, the J end lost 4 bases, and 7 bases lay between the germline ends. Germline CDR1 is SGHTA and CDR2 is FQGNSA. This CDR3 region has 14 residues. CDR3 protein: CASSLEQTTGELFF. For the CDR3, the DNA is TGTGCCAGCAGCTTAGAACAGACCACCGGGGAGCTGTTTTTT.

The chain uses TRBV5-4 and TRBJ2-1; 8 bases are shared with TRBD1. Per the germline V gene, CDR1 is SGHNT and CDR2 is YYREEE (reference sequence). The V and J ends lost 2 bases and 4 bases, in that order; junction bases with no gene match: 5. The CDR3 has 15 amino acids. CDR3 in DNA: TGTGCCAGCAGCTTTGTACAGGGGGTTTACAATGAGCAGTTCTTC. Translation gives CASSFVQGVYNEQFF.

This chain connects TRBV5-1 to TRBJ1-1, with D perhaps matching TRBD1 (6 bases). The germline V gene encodes CDR1 SGHRS and CDR2 YFSETQ. This CDR3 has 14 residues. The V and J ends lost 0 bases and 3 bases respectively, with 9 bases between them. The CDR3 is CASSLGGGDTEAFF. Here the CDR3 DNA reads TGCGCCAGCAGCTTGGGTGGGGGCGACACTGAAGCTTTCTTT.

On this clone itself: An end of the junction does not agree with germline; a read error may underlie this. J is TRBJ1-1 and V is TRBV6-5, with D perhaps TRBD1 (6 bases). Germline CDR1 MNHEY, CDR2 SVGAGI. The CDR3 spans 15 residues. CDR3 DNA sequence: TGTTCCAGCAGGAGAGACAGGAGCATTTCCACTGAAGCTTTCTTT. Encoded protein: CSSRRDRSISTEAFF.

The sample holds many counts of this clone. The V call is TRBV15, the J call TRBJ2-7; tentatively, D is TRBD2 (6 bases). The V gene lost 8 bases and the J gene lost 7 bases, with 24 bases spanning the gap. The CDR3 totals 15 residues. Per germline, CDR1 LNHNV and CDR2 YYDKDF (reference sequence). CDR3 sequence reads: CATRLGGAELEEQYF. In DNA form, the CDR3 reads TGTGCCACCCGCCTGGGAGGAGCGGAGCTTGAGGAGCAGTACTTC.

This clone was seen a few times. J is TRBJ2-5 and V is TRBV9, with 13 bases lining up with TRBD2. The CDR3 covers 15 residues. The germline V gene encodes CDR1 SGDLS and CDR2 YYNGEE. With 4 bases clipped from V and 5 bases from J, the junction kept 5 bases outside the gene matches. In DNA form, the CDR3 reads TGTGCCAGCAGCCCCCGGACTAGCGGGAGTGAGACCCAGTACTTC. It yields the protein CASSPRTSGSETQYF.

This clone was observed a handful of times. The chain links TRBV27 to TRBJ2-7, with 10 bases that match TRBD2. Germline V gives CDR1 MNHEY, CDR2 SMNVEV (reference sequence). V shed 5 bases and J 9 bases; nucleotides not matched to a gene: 10. The CDR3 loop spans 14 amino acids. The CDR3, as DNA: TGTGCCAGCAGTCAAACTAGCGGGGTAGTATGGCAGTACTTC. This codes for CASSQTSGVVWQYF.

This clone was detected a few times. The J gene is TRBJ2-2, the V gene TRBV29-1; 7 bases fit TRBD1. From germline, CDR1 is SQVTM and CDR2 ANQGSEA. The V segment lost 2 bases and the J segment 5 bases; nucleotides outside the gene matches: 5. The CDR3 sequence is 14 residues long. CDR3 protein: CSVEHRGVTGELFF. As DNA, the CDR3 is TGCAGCGTTGAACACAGGGGCGTAACCGGGGAGCTGTTTTTT.

CDR3 sequence: CASSLDGQGITAQHF. The CDR3 DNA follows: TGTGCCAGCAGCTTAGATGGGCAGGGGATTACAGCCCAGCATTTT. The gene calls are TRBV7-9 and TRBJ1-5; the D gene is possibly TRBD1 (6 bases). V lost 1 base to trimming and J lost 11 bases, with 18 bases between them. Germline V CDR1 and CDR2: SEHNR, FQNEAQ (reference sequence). The CDR3 is 15 amino acids.

The chain recombines TRBV7-2 with TRBJ2-2; no clear D gene. Germline values: CDR1 SGHTA, CDR2 FQGNSA. CDR3 length: 14 amino acids. Trimming stripped 4 bases from V and 6 bases from J, with 12 bases between. CDR3 sequence: CASSSSRRPGELFF. The CDR3 nucleotides are TGTGCCAGCAGCTCCAGCCGAAGGCCCGGGGAGCTGTTTTTT.

CDR3 DNA: TGTGCCTGGAGTGTACTAGGGGGTGGGGAGACCCAGTACTTC. Amino acids: CAWSVLGGGETQYF. This chain joins TRBV30 and TRBJ2-5, with D perhaps matching TRBD1 (6 bases). Germline CDR1 is GTSNPN and CDR2 is SVGIG (reference sequence). V was trimmed by 0 bases and J by 5 bases, leaving 13 bases between them. The CDR3 is made up of 14 amino acids.

The rearrangement uses TRBV7-6 and TRBJ2-2; 7 bases are a match to TRBD1. V lost 1 base to trimming and J lost 0 bases; unmatched junction nucleotides: 2. The CDR3 loop spans 16 amino acids. CDR1 is SGHVS and CDR2 is FNYEAQ in the germline V gene. CDR3 residues: CASSLVGGSNTGELFF. The DNA for the CDR3 is TGTGCCAGCAGCTTAGTAGGGGGCTCGAACACCGGGGAGCTGTTTTTT. Full variable domain (remainder filled in from reference TRBV7-6 and TRBJ2-2): GAGVSQSPRYKVTKRGQDVALRCDPISGHVSLYWYRQALGQGPEFLTYFNYEAQQDKSGLPNDRFSAERPEGSISTLTIQRTEQRDSAMYRCASSLVGGSNTGELFFGEGSRLTVL.

The rearrangement uses TRBV2 and TRBJ2-3, with 7 bases fitting TRBD1. The germline CDR1 and CDR2 sequences are SNHLY and FYNNEI. V trimming: 5 bases; J trimming: 3 bases; junction bases outside the gene matches: 8. This CDR3 has 15 residues. The CDR3 sequence is CASSPDRVRTDTQYF. CDR3 sequence (DNA): TGTGCCAGCAGTCCTGACAGGGTTCGAACAGATACGCAGTATTTT.